This T cell receptor (beta chain) was obtained from a study of blood T cell repertoires in COVID-19 (dated by TCRdb to between 2020 and 2021). Looking at the study overall: Samples from collaborators originated in the United States, Italy and Spain and spanned both the acute and convalescent phases of COVID-19. The prospective study material was composed of cDNA or gDNA derived from T cells, B-cell-depleted T cells, or PBMCs. Deeply sampled blood TCRbeta repertoires from subjects exposed to, actively infected with, or recovered from COVID-19 were included in the dataset. The repertoires were made available in a free public database intended to serve as a resource for research on the immune response to SARS-CoV-2. Samples came from the ongoing ImmuneRACE study (first 160 participants) plus 1,254 subjects from 6 global collaborators. Sample metadata almost always included a de-identified subject ID, COVID-19 status, age in years and sex. Where HLA class I and class II types were available, the types were taken from metadata supplied by the sample provider, not from assay-based typing.

TCRbeta CDR3 regions were amplified from genomic DNA by means of the immunoSEQ Assay, a bias-controlled multiplex PCR. In the original analysis: Within the assay, amplification of reference gene primers was used to estimate how many nucleated cells each sample contained. To quantify the absolute abundance of each unique TCRbeta CDR3 rearrangement, sequence reads were collapsed and filtered. Productive Simpson clonality was computed per sample as the square root of Simpson's diversity index over productive rearrangements. Sourced from immuneACCESS, this table was stored by TCRdb with only in-frame sequences that have V and J called. A share of the clones is absent; for the studies checked, an unresolved V gene accounts for under half, and the remainder has no known explanation. The DNA was the basis for D and trimming; V, J and clone size are from that table. The table for this sample lists around 95,000 clones; 88% of them were counted only once. 4.5% to 6.5% of the sample lies in the top ten.

Each collaborating institution followed its own protocols to collect whole blood in K2EDTA tubes. For TCRbeta analysis, collaborator samples were shipped as frozen whole blood, as isolated PBMCs, or as DNA extracted from either sample type. V lost 1 base and J lost 5 bases; the stretch between them is 12 bases long. Reading the germline V gene gives CDR1 SGHAT and CDR2 FQNNGV. The CDR3, from cysteine to phenylalanine, totals 16 residues. The kept DNA is CDR3 alone, 48 bases in frame from the first base. Of note for this clone: There is no known antigen for this receptor. No qualities accompany the bases; no much larger clone lies one base away.

General study outcomes and caveats: The amount of clinical and demographic metadata varied by source and participant and was provided uncurated.

Sequencing was done on a sample of peripheral blood. Recombination joined TRBV11-2 with TRBJ1-6; TRBD1 is a weak D gene call, 5 bases matching. The source of this sequence is a human donor in a cohort sampled during active COVID-19. The nucleotide sequence reads as follows: TGTGCCAGCAGCTTAGTGGCAGGGAATAATAATTCACCCCTCCACTTT. Translated, it gives CASSLVAGNNNSPLHF.